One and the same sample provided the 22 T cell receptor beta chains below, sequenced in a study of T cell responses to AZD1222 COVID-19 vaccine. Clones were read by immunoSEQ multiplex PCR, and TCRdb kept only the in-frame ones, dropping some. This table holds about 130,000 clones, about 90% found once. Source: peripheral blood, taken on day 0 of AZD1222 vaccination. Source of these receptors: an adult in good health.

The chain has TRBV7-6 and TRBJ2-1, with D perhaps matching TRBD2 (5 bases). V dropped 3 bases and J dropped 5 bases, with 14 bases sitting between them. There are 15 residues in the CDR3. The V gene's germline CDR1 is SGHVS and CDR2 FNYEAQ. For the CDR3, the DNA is TGTGCCAGCAGCTTGTACAGCTCCGGGAACAATGAGCAGTTCTTC. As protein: CASSLYSSGNNEQFF. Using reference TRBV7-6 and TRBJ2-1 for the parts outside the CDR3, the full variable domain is GAGVSQSPRYKVTKRGQDVALRCDPISGHVSLYWYRQALGQGPEFLTYFNYEAQQDKSGLPNDRFSAERPEGSISTLTIQRTEQRDSAMYRCASSLYSSGNNEQFFGPGTRLTVL.

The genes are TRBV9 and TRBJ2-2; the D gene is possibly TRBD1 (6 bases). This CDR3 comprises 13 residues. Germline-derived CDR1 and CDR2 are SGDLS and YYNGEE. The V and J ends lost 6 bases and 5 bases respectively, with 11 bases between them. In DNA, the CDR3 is TGTGCCAGCACAGGGGTGGGGACCGGGGAGCTGTTTTTT. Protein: CASTGVGTGELFF.

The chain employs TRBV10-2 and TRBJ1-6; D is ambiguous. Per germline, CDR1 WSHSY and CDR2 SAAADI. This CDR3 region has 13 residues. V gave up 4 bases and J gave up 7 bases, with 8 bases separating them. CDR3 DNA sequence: TGCGCCAGCAGTGTAGGCACCAATTCACCCCTCCACTTT. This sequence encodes CASSVGTNSPLHF.

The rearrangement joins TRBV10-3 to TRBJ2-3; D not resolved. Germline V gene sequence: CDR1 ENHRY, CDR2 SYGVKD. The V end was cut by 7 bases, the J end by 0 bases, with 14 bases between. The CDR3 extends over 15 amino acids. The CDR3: CAITAVVASTDTQYF. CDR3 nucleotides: TGTGCCATCACCGCAGTGGTAGCCAGCACAGATACGCAGTATTTT.

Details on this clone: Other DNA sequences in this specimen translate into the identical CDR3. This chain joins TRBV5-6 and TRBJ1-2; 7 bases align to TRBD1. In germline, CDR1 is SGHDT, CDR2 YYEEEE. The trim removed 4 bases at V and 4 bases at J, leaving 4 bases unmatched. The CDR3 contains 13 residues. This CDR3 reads CASSPGQSYGYTF. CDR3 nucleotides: TGTGCCAGCAGCCCGGGACAGAGCTATGGCTACACCTTC.

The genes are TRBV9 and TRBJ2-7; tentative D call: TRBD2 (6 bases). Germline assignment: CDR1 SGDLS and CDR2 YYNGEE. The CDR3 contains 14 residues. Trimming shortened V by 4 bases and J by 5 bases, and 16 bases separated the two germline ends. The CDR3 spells CASSPQGGGDEQYF. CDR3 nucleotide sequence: TGTGCCAGCAGCCCCCAGGGCGGAGGGGACGAGCAGTACTTC.

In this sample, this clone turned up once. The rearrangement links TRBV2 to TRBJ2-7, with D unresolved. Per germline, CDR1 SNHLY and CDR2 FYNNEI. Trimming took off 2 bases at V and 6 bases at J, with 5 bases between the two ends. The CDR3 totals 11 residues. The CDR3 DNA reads TGTGCCAGCAGTGAATTTGCCGAGCAGTACTTC. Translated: CASSEFAEQYF.

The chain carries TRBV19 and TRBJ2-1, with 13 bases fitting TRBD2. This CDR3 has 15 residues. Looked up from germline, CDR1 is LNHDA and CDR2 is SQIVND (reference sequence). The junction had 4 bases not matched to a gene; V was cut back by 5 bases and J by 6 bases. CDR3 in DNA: TGTGCCAGTAGTTCCGGGACTAGCGGGGTCAATGAGCAGTTCTTC. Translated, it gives CASSSGTSGVNEQFF.

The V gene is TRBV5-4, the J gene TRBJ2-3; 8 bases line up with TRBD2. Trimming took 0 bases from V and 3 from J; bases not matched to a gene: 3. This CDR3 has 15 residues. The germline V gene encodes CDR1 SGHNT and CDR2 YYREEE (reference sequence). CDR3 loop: CASSLAGGGTDTQYF. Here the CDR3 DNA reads TGTGCCAGCAGCTTGGCCGGCGGGGGGACAGATACGCAGTATTTT.

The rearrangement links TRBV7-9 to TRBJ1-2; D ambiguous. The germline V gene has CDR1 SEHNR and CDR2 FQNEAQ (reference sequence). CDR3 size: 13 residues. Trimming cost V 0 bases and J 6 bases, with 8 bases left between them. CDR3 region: CASSLARSDGYTF. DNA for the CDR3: TGTGCCAGCAGCTTAGCGCGGTCGGATGGCTACACCTTC. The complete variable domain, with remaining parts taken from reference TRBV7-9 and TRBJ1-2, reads DTGVSQNPRHKITKRGQNVTFRCDPISEHNRLYWYRQTLGQGPEFLTYFQNEAQLEKSRLLSDRFSAERPKGSFSTLEIQRTEQGDSAMYLCASSLARSDGYTFGSGTRLTVV.

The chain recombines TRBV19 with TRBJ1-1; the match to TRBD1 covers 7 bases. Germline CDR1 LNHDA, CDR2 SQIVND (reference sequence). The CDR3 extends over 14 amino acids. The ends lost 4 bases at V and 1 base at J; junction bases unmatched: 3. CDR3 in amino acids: CASSTRQGNTEAFF. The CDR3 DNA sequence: TGTGCCAGTAGTACTCGACAGGGGAACACTGAAGCTTTCTTT.

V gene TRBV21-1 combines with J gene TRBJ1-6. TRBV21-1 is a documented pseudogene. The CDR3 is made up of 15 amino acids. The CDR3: CASSEDPKVHSPLHF. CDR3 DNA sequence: TGTGCCAGCAGCGAGGACCCCAAAGTGCATTCACCCCTCCACTTT.

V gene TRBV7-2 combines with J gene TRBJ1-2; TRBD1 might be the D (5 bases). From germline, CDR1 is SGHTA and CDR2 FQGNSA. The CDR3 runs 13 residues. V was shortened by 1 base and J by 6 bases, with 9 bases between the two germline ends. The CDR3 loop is CASSLGQGDGYTF. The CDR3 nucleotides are TGTGCCAGCAGCTTAGGGCAGGGAGATGGCTACACCTTC.

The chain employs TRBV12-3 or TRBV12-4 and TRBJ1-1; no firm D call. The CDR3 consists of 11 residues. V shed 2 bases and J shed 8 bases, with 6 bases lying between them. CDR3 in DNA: TGTGCCAGCAGTTTAAGGAAAGAAGCTTTCTTT. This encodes CASSLRKEAFF.

The CDR3 region has the DNA TGTGCCAGTAGTTCGACTGGCCCAGGGAGGGCGGGCGAGCCCCAGCATTTT. It encodes CASSSTGPGRAGEPQHF. The chain has TRBV19 and TRBJ1-5; D may be TRBD1 (5 bases). V lost 5 bases to trimming and J lost 8 bases, with 25 bases between them. Germline V gene lookup returns CDR1 LNHDA and CDR2 SQIVND (reference sequence). This CDR3 comprises 17 residues.

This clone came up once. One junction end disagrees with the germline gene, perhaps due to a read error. CDR3 DNA sequence: TGTGCCAGTAGCCCAGAGTCAGGGCCGAAGACCGGGGAGCTGTTTTTT. Its translation: CASSPESGPKTGELFF. The chain joins TRBV19 to TRBJ2-2; tentatively, D is TRBD1 (5 bases). The CDR3 runs 16 residues. Germline CDR1 and CDR2: LNHDA and SQIVND (reference sequence).

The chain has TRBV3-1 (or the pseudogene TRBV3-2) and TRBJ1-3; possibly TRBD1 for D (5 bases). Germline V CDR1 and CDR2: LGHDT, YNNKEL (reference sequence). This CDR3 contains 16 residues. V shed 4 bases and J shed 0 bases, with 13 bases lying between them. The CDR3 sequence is CASSLGTSSSGNTIYF. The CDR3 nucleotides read TGTGCCAGCAGCCTCGGGACCTCGAGCTCTGGAAACACCATATATTTT.

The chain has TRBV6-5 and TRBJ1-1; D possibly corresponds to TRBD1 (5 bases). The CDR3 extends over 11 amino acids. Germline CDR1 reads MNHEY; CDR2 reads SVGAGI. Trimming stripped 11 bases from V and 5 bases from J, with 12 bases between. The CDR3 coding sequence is TGTGCCGGCGGGGCGCGGACTGAAGCTTTCTTT. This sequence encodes CAGGARTEAFF.

The CDR3, as DNA: TGTGCCAGCGAGAACTCTGGAAACACCATATATTTT. This translates into CASENSGNTIYF. The chain links TRBV25-1 to TRBJ1-3; D gene uncertain. Per the germline V gene, CDR1 is MGHDK and CDR2 is SYGVNS. With 8 bases removed from V and 0 bases from J, the gap between germline ends came to 5 bases. CDR3 length equals 12 residues.

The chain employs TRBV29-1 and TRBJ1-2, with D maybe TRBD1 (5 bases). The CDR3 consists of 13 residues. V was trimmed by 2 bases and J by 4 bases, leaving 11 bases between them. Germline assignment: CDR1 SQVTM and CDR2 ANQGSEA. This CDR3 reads CSVESGTGYGYTF. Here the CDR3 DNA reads TGCAGCGTTGAATCGGGGACGGGCTATGGCTACACCTTC. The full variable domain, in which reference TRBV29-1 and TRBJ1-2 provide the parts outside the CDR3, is SAVISQKPSRDICQRGTSLTIQCQVDSQVTMMFWYRQQPGQSLTLIATANQGSEATYESGFVIDKFPISRPNLTFSTLTVSNMSPEDSSIYLCSVESGTGYGYTFGSGTRLTVV.

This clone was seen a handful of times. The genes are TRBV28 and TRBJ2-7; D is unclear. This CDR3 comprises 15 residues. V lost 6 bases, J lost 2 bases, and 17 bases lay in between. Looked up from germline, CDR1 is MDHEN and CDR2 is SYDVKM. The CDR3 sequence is CASSSFSAPPYEQYF. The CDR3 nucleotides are TGTGCCAGCAGCTCTTTTTCTGCCCCTCCCTACGAGCAGTACTTC.

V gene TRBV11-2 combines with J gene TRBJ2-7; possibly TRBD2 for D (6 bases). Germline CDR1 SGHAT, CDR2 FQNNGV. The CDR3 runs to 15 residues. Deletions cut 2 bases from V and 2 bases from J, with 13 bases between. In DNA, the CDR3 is TGTGCCAGCAGCTTAAGGAGGGAGACGGCCTACGAGCAGTACTTC. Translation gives CASSLRRETAYEQYF.